This TCR beta chain was sequenced during a study of T cell changes during pregnancy in multiple sclerosis. Assay: immunoSEQ multiplex PCR; the TCRdb copy retains only in-frame clones and omits some. The sample includes roughly 100,000 clones, roughly nine tenths of them seen just once. The CDR3 totals 18 residues. J gave up 2 bases and V 6 bases, and 13 bases lay outside the gene matches. Germline V gene lookup returns CDR1 SGHTA and CDR2 FQGNSA. This receptor was obtained from a female donor with multiple sclerosis, enrolled in a pregnancy study. Sequencing was performed on peripheral blood, taken after pregnancy. The chain couples TRBV7-2 to TRBJ2-6; 7 bases line up with TRBD1. DNA of the CDR3: TGTGCCAGCAGTTATTACGAAAGGGGGCAGGCTGGGGCCAACGTCCTGACTTTC. Translated, it gives CASSYYERGQAGANVLTF.